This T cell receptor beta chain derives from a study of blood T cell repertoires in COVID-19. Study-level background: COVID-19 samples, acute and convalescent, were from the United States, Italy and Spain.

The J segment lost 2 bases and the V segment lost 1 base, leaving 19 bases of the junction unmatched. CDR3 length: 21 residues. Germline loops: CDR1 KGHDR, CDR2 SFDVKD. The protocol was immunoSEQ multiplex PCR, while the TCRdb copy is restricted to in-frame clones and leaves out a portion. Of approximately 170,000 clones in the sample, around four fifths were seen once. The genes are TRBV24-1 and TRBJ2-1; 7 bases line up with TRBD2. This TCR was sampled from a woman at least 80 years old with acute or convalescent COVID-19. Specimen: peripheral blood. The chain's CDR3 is CATSDFPWREPKRGPYNEQFF. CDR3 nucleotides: TGTGCCACCAGTGATTTCCCTTGGCGGGAACCTAAGCGGGGCCCCTACAATGAGCAGTTCTTC.